These 15 T cell receptor beta chains originate from one sample sequenced in a study of radiotherapy plus CTLA-4 blockade in lung cancer. The repertoire was sequenced with immunoSEQ multiplex PCR; TCRdb's copy has only in-frame clones and lacks some. The sample holds some 110,000 clones; roughly 77% are singletons and the top ten take less than 4%. This sample comprised peripheral blood, obtained from a patient treated with radiotherapy plus ipilimumab. Receptor source: a human donor with non-small cell lung cancer that progressed on radiotherapy plus ipilimumab. Some clones in this sample may be carry-over from other donors' samples.

Only a few counts were recorded for this clone. This sequence joins TRBV2 and TRBJ1-5, with D hard to call. This CDR3 is 14 amino acids long. The germline V gene has CDR1 SNHLY and CDR2 FYNNEI. V lost 6 bases and J lost 3, with 12 bases in between. The CDR3 DNA reads TGTGCCAGCAGGGCAGGACTGTCCAATCAGCCCCAGCATTTT. Translated, it gives CASRAGLSNQPQHF.

The rearrangement links TRBV7-2 to TRBJ2-7; no firm D call. Per germline, CDR1 SGHTA and CDR2 FQGNSA. This CDR3 has 12 amino acids. V lost 3 bases and J lost 0, with 3 bases in between. The DNA for the CDR3 is TGTGCCAGCAGCTTCGCCTCCTACGAGCAGTACTTC. Translating gives CASSFASYEQYF.

The table lists this clone with a count of one. J is TRBJ2-4 and V is TRBV2; D call uncertain. Per germline, CDR1 SNHLY and CDR2 FYNNEI. The V and J ends lost 4 bases and 7 bases respectively, with 8 bases between them. The CDR3 loop spans 12 amino acids. The CDR3: CASSVEGNIQYF. CDR3 in DNA: TGTGCCAGCAGTGTCGAAGGGAACATTCAGTACTTC.

This clone came up once. The chain carries TRBV27 and TRBJ2-1, with 8 positions matching TRBD2. Germline CDR1 is MNHEY and CDR2 is SMNVEV (reference sequence). There are 14 residues in the CDR3. The V and J ends lost 6 bases and 1 base, in that order; junction bases with no gene match: 2. In DNA, the CDR3 is TGTGCCAGCAGCTTAGCGGGGTCCTACAATGAGCAGTTCTTC. Amino acids: CASSLAGSYNEQFF.

The rearrangement joins TRBV18 to TRBJ2-7; 7 nucleotides match TRBD2. Germline CDR1 reads KGHSH; CDR2 reads LQKENI. With 3 bases clipped from V and 6 bases from J, the junction kept 20 bases outside the gene matches. The CDR3 is 18 amino acids. This CDR3 reads CASSPLAGVADRGSEQYF. The CDR3 DNA follows: TGTGCCAGCTCACCGCTTGCGGGAGTCGCCGACAGAGGGTCCGAGCAGTACTTC.

In its sample, this clone was seen a few times. V is TRBV10-3 and J is TRBJ1-5; unclear D gene. The germline V gene has CDR1 ENHRY and CDR2 SYGVKD. V lost 1 base and J lost 5, with 3 bases in between. CDR3 size: 12 residues. The CDR3 DNA follows: TGTGCCATCAGTGAGTGGGATCAGCCCCAGCATTTT. The encoded protein is CAISEWDQPQHF.

In its sample, this clone was seen once. Other DNA sequences in this sample translate to the same CDR3. This chain joins TRBV11-3 and TRBJ2-1; tentatively, D is TRBD1 (5 bases). In germline, CDR1 is SGHNT, CDR2 YENEEA. V dropped 5 bases and J dropped 5 bases, with 13 bases sitting between them. There are 14 residues in the CDR3. The CDR3 region has the DNA TGTGCCAGCAGCCCAGGGTGGAAGAACAATGAGCAGTTCTTC. It translates to CASSPGWKNNEQFF.

The chain joins TRBV5-6 to TRBJ2-1; D gene uncertain. V gave up 1 base and J gave up 9 bases, with 11 bases separating them. The CDR3 spans 13 residues. Per the germline V gene, CDR1 is SGHDT and CDR2 is YYEEEE. CDR3 DNA: TGTGCCAGCAGCTTGCTAAGGGCTAGTGAGCAGTTCTTC. Translation gives CASSLLRASEQFF. The variable domain in full, with the rest retrieved from reference TRBV5-6 and TRBJ2-1, is DAGVTQSPTHLIKTRGQQVTLRCSPKSGHDTVSWYQQALGQGPQFIFQYYEEEERQRGNFPDRFSGHQFPNYSSELNVNALLLGDSALYLCASSLLRASEQFFGPGTRLTVL.

V is TRBV6-5 and J is TRBJ1-2; 7 bases fit TRBD1. The CDR3 is made up of 15 amino acids. J was trimmed by 6 bases and V by 6 bases; bases with no gene match: 13. CDR1 MNHEY and CDR2 SVGAGI come from the germline V gene. The CDR3 loop reads CASSDHQGVGDGYTF. CDR3 nucleotide sequence: TGTGCCAGCAGCGACCATCAGGGGGTAGGCGATGGCTACACCTTC.

V is TRBV7-3 and J is TRBJ2-5, with no clear D. This CDR3 is 14 amino acids long. The V end lost 2 bases, the J end lost 4 bases, and 11 bases lay between the germline ends. Looked up from germline, CDR1 is SGHTA and CDR2 is FQGTGA. The CDR3 loop reads CASSLLAQAETQYF. Written as DNA, the CDR3 is TGTGCCAGCAGCTTATTAGCCCAGGCAGAGACCCAGTACTTC.

This clone was seen a single time. The genes are TRBV6-5 and TRBJ2-3; no definite D call. V was pared by 2 bases and J by 1 base, with 7 bases between. Looked up from germline, CDR1 is MNHEY and CDR2 is SVGAGI. This CDR3 region has 14 residues. The CDR3: CASSYRQGTDTQYF. Written as DNA, the CDR3 is TGTGCCAGCAGTTACCGGCAGGGCACAGATACGCAGTATTTT.

The V gene is TRBV25-1, the J gene TRBJ2-7; D is uncertain. The CDR3 is made up of 13 amino acids. V lost 1 base, J lost 3 bases, and 7 bases lay in between. Germline V CDR1 and CDR2: MGHDK, SYGVNS. This chain's CDR3 is CASSEFAFYEQYF. CDR3 DNA sequence: TGTGCCAGCAGTGAATTCGCCTTCTACGAGCAGTACTTC.

The V gene is TRBV7-6, the J gene TRBJ2-5, with D hard to call. CDR1 SGHVS and CDR2 FNYEAQ come from the germline V gene. The CDR3 contains 14 residues. The germline V and J ends were trimmed by 0 bases and 3 bases, with 8 bases remaining between them. CDR3 in DNA: TGTGCCAGCAGCTTAGCTATTACTGAAGAGACCCAGTACTTC. Its translation: CASSLAITEETQYF.

CDR3 coding DNA: TGTGCCATCAGTGATCAGTGGGGAGAGACCCAGTACTTC. Translated, it gives CAISDQWGETQYF. The genes are TRBV10-3 and TRBJ2-5; D is uncertain. The CDR3 runs to 13 residues. The V end was cut by 3 bases, the J end by 4 bases, with 9 bases between. Germline loops: CDR1 ENHRY, CDR2 SYGVKD.

The chain employs TRBV29-1 and TRBJ2-3; unclear D gene. CDR3 length equals 13 residues. Germline CDR1 SQVTM, CDR2 ANQGSEA. V was clipped by 3 bases and J by 2 bases, with 9 bases between them. CDR3 residues: CSVDYPLTDTQYF. For the CDR3, the DNA is TGCAGCGTTGATTACCCACTCACAGATACGCAGTATTTT.